The present entry profiles one T cell receptor (beta chain) with its context. The antigen it recognizes is unknown. No base quality information exists; no much larger clone differs at one position. This record belongs to a study of blood T cells in healthy people across ages (dated by TCRdb to the mid-2010s). The study in broad terms: Template switching captured roughly one uniquely barcoded TCR beta cDNA molecule per two T cells in model experiments. The donors were divided into four age groups: young (average roughly 15 years), middle-aged (roughly 40), aged (approximately 62) and long-lived (roughly 82). To avoid experimental bias, donors of different ages were randomly spread across the sequencing lanes. For two donors (one aged 18 to 30 and one aged 80 or older), the study analyzed two additional independent replicas of 1 million unique cDNA reads from the same blood draw. To track age-related changes in TCR beta repertoire diversity, the study relied on deep sequencing normalized with unique cDNA molecular identifiers. General study outcomes and caveats: Compared with the aged group, the long-lived group had more naive CD4+ T cells, fewer expanded clones and increased TCR diversity, a pattern suggesting age selection. Because the CMV infection status of the donors was unknown, age-related changes in expanded clonotypes may potentially have been confounded. A strong correlation was found between observed TCR beta diversity and the percentage of naive T cells measured by flow cytometry. Observed TCR beta diversity per million T cells fell roughly linearly with age, and a significant reduction was already apparent by age roughly 40. Conclusive comparison of naive and antigen-experienced compartments was prevented by the profiling of bulk unsorted PBMCs. Estimates of total diversity from one million sequenced T cells were regarded as lower bounds and underestimates.

The library was made by 5' RACE. The sequencing machine was an Illumina HiSeq 2500. A second roughly 6 to 11 cycle PCR used a sample-barcoded 5' primer and a J-beta primer mix. A template-switch 5' adaptor carrying 12 random nucleotides introduced a unique molecular identifier onto each TCR beta cDNA molecule. Each sample yielded at least 3 million CDR3-containing paired-end reads. First-strand cDNA synthesis was performed from all RNA using the Mint cDNA synthesis kit, with priming by a TRBC-specific oligonucleotide. Following uracil-DNA glycosylase treatment, a first 18-cycle PCR with universal primers M1SS and BC2_uni_R was performed on all cDNA. The study's processing was this. Each sample was normalized by randomly selecting 1 million high-quality reads, each carrying a distinct molecular identifier. Instead of being binned into consensus sequences, reads with shared molecular identifiers were discarded. MiTCR, with a Q25 quality threshold and the strictest error-elimination algorithm, was used for CDR3 identification, clonotype clustering and error correction. A nonparametric unseen species model using Euler transformation provided a lower-bound estimate of total TCR beta diversity. TCRdb itself trimmed the public reads at Q25 with fastp, ran MiXCR and retained productive beta chains. Records with the same CDR3 protein are collapsed into one entry carrying the most frequent genes and DNA. TCRdb's processing, not the authors', yielded these V and J calls. This sample gives 550,000 to 700,000 distinct CDR3 sequences in total; 25% to 30% of them show up just once. The ten largest account for under 20% of the sample.

The roughly 42 donors, aged about 6 to 95 years, were systemically healthy Caucasian individuals from Russia. Approximately 9.3 milliliters of peripheral blood were collected from each donor into EDTA-treated Vacutainer tubes. Ficoll-Paque density-gradient centrifugation was used to isolate PBMCs, with at least 6 million obtained per sample. Trizol reagent was used to extract total RNA from the PBMCs, yielding at least 5 micrograms per sample. The percentages of naive CD45RAhigh/CD27high T cells were determined by flow cytometry on a PBMC aliquot from every donor. The CDR1 and CDR2 encoded by the germline V gene are SGHTA and FQGNSA. V is shortened by 5 bases, J by 4 bases, and the region joining them spans 8 bases. Taken from cysteine to phenylalanine, the CDR3 has 12 residues. CDR3 DNA only is kept here, 36 bases in frame from base 1.

This TCR came from an older woman in good health. Sequenced input: blood. The rearranged chain carries TRBV7-2 and TRBJ2-5; the D call is possibly TRBD1 or TRBD2, each sharing 5 bases. CDR3 loop: CASSQRGETQYF. Here is the DNA: TGTGCCAGCAGCCAGAGGGGAGAGACCCAGTACTTC.